The TCR beta chain described here comes from a study of T cells in Graves' hyperthyroidism and ophthalmopathy. This CDR3 has 15 residues. Germline values: CDR1 LNHDA, CDR2 SQIVND (reference sequence). The V gene lost 5 bases and the J gene lost 0 bases, with 13 bases spanning the gap. Amplification targeted TCR beta CDR3 regions from RNA transcripts. The HTBI primer set served for first-round RT-PCR of the TCR CDR3. TCRdb used MiXCR to reprocess the multiplex PCR reads, holding one entry per CDR3 protein. The sample records around 700,000 distinct CDR3 sequences, just over 35% being singletons. The diagnoses drew upon clinical symptoms, serum thyroxine and TRAb, thyroid ultrasound and orbital computed tomography. Around 10 ml fresh peripheral blood yielded the PBMCs. The study's findings and limits: Ophthalmopathy and stable hyperthyroidism were separated by a 13 V-J model. Model output signaled ophthalmopathy a median 6.5 months ahead of onset.

On this clonotype: What it binds is unknown.

The chain recombines TRBV19 with TRBJ1-1; D perhaps matches TRBD1 (5 bases). This receptor was identified in a woman aged 40 to 50 with Graves' hyperthyroidism. The sequenced sample consisted of blood. DNA for the CDR3: TGTGCCAGTAGTCAGGCAGGGTGGATGAACACTGAAGCTTTCTTT. Residues: CASSQAGWMNTEAFF.